This record looks at one T cell receptor (beta chain) sequence and its context. Its antigen target is currently unknown. Base qualities are not provided; no much larger clone lies one nucleotide away. This sample is drawn from a study of CD8 T cells in ankylosing spondylitis (dated by TCRdb to 2015 to 2018). Broadly, across the study: The study set out to find disease-linked TCR variants by profiling T cell receptor beta repertoires in ankylosing spondylitis patients and healthy donors. The whole study cohort included 85 to 120 healthy donors and 20 to 30 ankylosing spondylitis patients. Peripheral blood samples were taken, and synovial fluid was additionally collected from ankylosing spondylitis patients.

This sample was sequenced with an Illumina HiSeq 2500. Quantitative 5'-RACE with molecular barcodes was the method used to prepare the TCR beta libraries. On the authors' methods: A new computational method, built on a probabilistic model of VDJ rearrangement, was used to identify disease-linked TCR variants. TCRdb ran its own pipeline on the public reads, namely fastp trimming at Q25 and MiXCR clone calling, and kept in-frame beta chains. Every entry covers one CDR3 protein and lists the most common genes and DNA from its rows. TCRdb, not the authors, supplied the V and J calls. The sample records around 770,000 distinct CDR3 sequences, 12% of which are singletons. Jointly, the top ten make up more than 0.5% of the sample. The full study reports these points: The disease-linked clones were reported as significantly enriched in matched synovial fluid samples from ankylosing spondylitis patients. Some motif variants were previously reported in synovial fluid and blood of reactive arthritis patients, suggesting common disease-initiation mechanisms. A CD8+ phenotype was shown by the disease-linked clones, which were found at relatively low frequencies in peripheral blood. Blood from ankylosing spondylitis patients appeared to be characterized by a TCR beta motif made up of 8 or 9 highly homologous amino acid variants.

V trim: 3 bases; J trim: 6 bases; unmatched bases: 12. CDR1 and CDR2 are drawn from the germline V gene: SGHRS, YFSETQ. Its CDR3 holds 16 amino acids, cysteine through phenylalanine. The kept DNA is CDR3 alone, 48 bases in frame from the first base. The sequenced sample consisted of blood, either unsorted or a sorted T cell fraction (not recorded which). The chain was built from TRBV5-1 and TRBJ2-1, with 7 bases aligning to TRBD2. This clonotype was sampled from a male donor with ankylosing spondylitis. The nucleotides read TGCGCCAGCAGCTCAAGACCGGGAGGACCTGGCAATGAGCAGTTCTTC. Its translation reads: CASSSRPGGPGNEQFF.